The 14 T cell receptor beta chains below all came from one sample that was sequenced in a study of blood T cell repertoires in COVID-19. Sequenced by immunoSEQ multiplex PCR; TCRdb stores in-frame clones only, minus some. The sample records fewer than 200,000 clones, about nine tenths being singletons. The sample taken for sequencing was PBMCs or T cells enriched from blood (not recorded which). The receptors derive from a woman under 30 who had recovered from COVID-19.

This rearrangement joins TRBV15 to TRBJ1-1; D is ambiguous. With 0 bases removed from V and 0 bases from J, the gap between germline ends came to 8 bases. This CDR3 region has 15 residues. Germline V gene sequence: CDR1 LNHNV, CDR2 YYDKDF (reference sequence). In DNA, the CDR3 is TGTGCCACCAGCAGAGAGTATGGCATGAACACTGAAGCTTTCTTT. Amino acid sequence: CATSREYGMNTEAFF.

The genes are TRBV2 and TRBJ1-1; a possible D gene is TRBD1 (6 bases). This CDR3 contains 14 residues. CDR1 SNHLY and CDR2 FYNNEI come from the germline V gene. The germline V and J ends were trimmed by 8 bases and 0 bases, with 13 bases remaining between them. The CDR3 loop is CASRKGVLNTEAFF. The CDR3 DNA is TGTGCCAGCCGAAAGGGGGTCTTGAACACTGAAGCTTTCTTT. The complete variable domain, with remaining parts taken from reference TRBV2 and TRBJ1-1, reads EPEVTQTPSHQVTQMGQEVILRCVPISNHLYFYWYRQILGQKVEFLVSFYNNEISEKSEIFDDQFSVERPDGSNFTLKIRSTKLEDSAMYFCASRKGVLNTEAFFGQGTRLTVV.

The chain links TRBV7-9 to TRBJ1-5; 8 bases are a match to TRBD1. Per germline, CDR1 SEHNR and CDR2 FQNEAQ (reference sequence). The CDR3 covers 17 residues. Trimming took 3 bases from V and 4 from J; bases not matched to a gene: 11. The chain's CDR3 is CASSFGQGGRWNQPQHF. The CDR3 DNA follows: TGTGCCAGCAGCTTTGGACAGGGAGGACGGTGGAATCAGCCCCAGCATTTT.

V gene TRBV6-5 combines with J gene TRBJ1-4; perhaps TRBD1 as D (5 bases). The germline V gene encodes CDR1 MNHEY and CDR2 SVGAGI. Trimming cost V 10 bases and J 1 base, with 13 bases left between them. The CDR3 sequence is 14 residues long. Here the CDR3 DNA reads TGTGCCACCCATCGGAGGGGAACTAATGAAAAACTGTTTTTT. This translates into CATHRRGTNEKLFF.

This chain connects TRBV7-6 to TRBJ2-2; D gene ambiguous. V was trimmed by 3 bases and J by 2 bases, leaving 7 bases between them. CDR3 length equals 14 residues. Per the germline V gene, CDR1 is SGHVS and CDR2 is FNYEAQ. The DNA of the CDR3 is TGTGCCAGCAGCTTTCTCACAAACACCGGGGAGCTGTTTTTT. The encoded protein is CASSFLTNTGELFF.

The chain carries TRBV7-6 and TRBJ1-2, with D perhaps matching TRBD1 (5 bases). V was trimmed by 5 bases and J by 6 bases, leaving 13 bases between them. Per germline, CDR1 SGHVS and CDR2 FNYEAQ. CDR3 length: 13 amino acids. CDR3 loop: CASSKAGRDGYTF. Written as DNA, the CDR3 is TGTGCCAGCAGCAAGGCAGGGAGGGATGGCTACACCTTC.

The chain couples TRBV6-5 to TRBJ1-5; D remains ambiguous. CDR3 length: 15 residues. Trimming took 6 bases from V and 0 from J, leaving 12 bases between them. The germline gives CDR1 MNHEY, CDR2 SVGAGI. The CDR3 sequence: CASRETENSNQPQHF. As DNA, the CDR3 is TGTGCCAGCAGAGAGACTGAGAATAGCAATCAGCCCCAGCATTTT.

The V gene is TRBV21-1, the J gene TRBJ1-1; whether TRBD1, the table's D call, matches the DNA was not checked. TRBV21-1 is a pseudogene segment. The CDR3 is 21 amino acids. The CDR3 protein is CASKSVRKRRGPFYENTEAFF. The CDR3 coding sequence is TGTGCCAGCAAATCAGTACGGAAACGGAGGGGGCCTTTCTATGAGAACACTGAAGCTTTCTTT.

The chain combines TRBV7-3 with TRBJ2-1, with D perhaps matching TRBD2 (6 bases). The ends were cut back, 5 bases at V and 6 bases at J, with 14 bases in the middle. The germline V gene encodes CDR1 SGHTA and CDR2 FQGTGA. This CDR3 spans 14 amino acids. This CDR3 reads CASSQNFGGNEQFF. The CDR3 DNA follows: TGTGCCAGCAGCCAGAATTTCGGGGGCAATGAGCAGTTCTTC.

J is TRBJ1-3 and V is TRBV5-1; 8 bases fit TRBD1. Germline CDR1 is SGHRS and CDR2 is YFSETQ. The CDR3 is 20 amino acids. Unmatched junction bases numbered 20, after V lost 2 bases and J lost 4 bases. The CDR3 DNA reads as TGCGCCAGCAGCTTCATGGAGGACAGGGTCCTTCCTTCGGCGGGAAACACCATATATTTT. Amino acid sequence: CASSFMEDRVLPSAGNTIYF.

The CDR3 sequence: CASSAQTDTQYF. The CDR3 region has the DNA TGTGCCAGTAGTGCCCAGACAGATACGCAGTATTTT. The J gene is TRBJ2-3, the V gene TRBV19; D call uncertain. V was trimmed by 5 bases and J by 3 bases, leaving 6 bases between them. The germline V gene has CDR1 LNHDA and CDR2 SQIVND (reference sequence). The CDR3 runs to 12 residues.

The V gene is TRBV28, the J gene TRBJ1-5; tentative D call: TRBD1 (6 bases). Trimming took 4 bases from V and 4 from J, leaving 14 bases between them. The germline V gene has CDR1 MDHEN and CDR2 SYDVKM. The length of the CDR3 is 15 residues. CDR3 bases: TGTGCCAGCAGTTCCCCCGACAGGACTAATCAGCCCCAGCATTTT. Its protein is CASSSPDRTNQPQHF. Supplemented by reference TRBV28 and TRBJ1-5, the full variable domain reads DVKVTQSSRYLVKRTGEKVFLECVQDMDHENMFWYRQDPGLGLRLIYFSYDVKMKEKGDIPEGYSVSREKKERFSLILESASTNQTSMYLCASSSPDRTNQPQHFGDGTRLSIL.

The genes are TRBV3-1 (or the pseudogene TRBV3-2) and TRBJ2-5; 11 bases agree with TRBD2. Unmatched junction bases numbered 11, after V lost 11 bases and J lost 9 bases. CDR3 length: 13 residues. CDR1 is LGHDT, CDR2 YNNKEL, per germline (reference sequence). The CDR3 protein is CARGTSGPRAQYF. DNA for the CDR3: TGTGCCCGAGGGACTAGCGGACCCAGGGCCCAGTACTTC.

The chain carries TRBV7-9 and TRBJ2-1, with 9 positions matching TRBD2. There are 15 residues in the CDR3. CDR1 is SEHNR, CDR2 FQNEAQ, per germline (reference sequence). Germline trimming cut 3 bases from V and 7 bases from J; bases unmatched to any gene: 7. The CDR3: CASSFQSGRRNEQFF. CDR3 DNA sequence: TGTGCCAGCAGCTTTCAGAGCGGGAGGAGGAATGAGCAGTTCTTC.